Each of the 22 T cell receptor beta chains below was sequenced from the same sample in a study of long-term antiretroviral therapy in people with HIV. Sequencing used immunoSEQ v3.0 at survey level. Data came from immunoSEQ multiplex PCR; TCRdb stores just in-frame clones and leaves some out. The sample shows tens of thousands of clones, about 80% of them seen only once. Specimen: unsorted PBMCs, collected 0.4 years before starting antiretroviral therapy. The receptor set was obtained from a man younger than 35 with HIV.

The chain is built from TRBV27 and TRBJ1-2, with D perhaps matching TRBD1 (5 bases). CDR3 length: 16 amino acids. The V end was cut by 5 bases, the J end by 2 bases, with 18 bases between. The germline gives CDR1 MNHEY, CDR2 SMNVEV (reference sequence). The CDR3 DNA follows: TGTGCCAGCAGTCTGATAGGCGGGGCGAGGAACTATGGCTACACCTTC. It specifies CASSLIGGARNYGYTF.

This clone turned up a few times. This chain joins TRBV28 and TRBJ1-5; D may be TRBD1 (5 bases). Germline V CDR1 and CDR2: MDHEN, SYDVKM. CDR3 length: 14 amino acids. V was trimmed by 2 bases and J by 6 bases, leaving 11 bases between them. The CDR3 DNA sequence: TGTGCCAGCAGTTTAGTGGCGGGGGGTCAGCCCCAGCATTTT. Amino acid sequence: CASSLVAGGQPQHF.

V is TRBV7-8 and J is TRBJ2-7, with D possibly being TRBD2 (6 bases). The germline CDR1 and CDR2 sequences are SGHVS and FQNEAQ. The CDR3 extends over 14 amino acids. V was pared by 7 bases and J by 6 bases, with 19 bases between. The CDR3 nucleotides read TGTGCCAGCACCCGCGGGCTAGCGATCCCCGAGCAGTACTTC. Amino acid sequence: CASTRGLAIPEQYF. The variable domain in full, with the rest retrieved from reference TRBV7-8 and TRBJ2-7, is GAGVSQSPRYKVAKRGQDVALRCDPISGHVSLFWYQQALGQGPEFLTYFQNEAQLDKSGLPSDRFFAERPEGSVSTLKIQRTQQEDSAVYLCASTRGLAIPEQYFGPGTRLTVT.

The chain couples TRBV28 to TRBJ2-7; 7 bases align to TRBD2. This CDR3 has 17 residues. The ends lost 4 bases at V and 0 bases at J; junction bases unmatched: 12. CDR1 is MDHEN and CDR2 is SYDVKM in the germline V gene. The CDR3 loop is CASSYDLQRDFSYEQYF. CDR3 nucleotides: TGTGCCAGCAGTTACGACTTGCAGCGGGACTTCTCCTACGAGCAGTACTTC.

The rearrangement joins TRBV14 to TRBJ2-7; TRBD1 matches at 11 bases. The germline V gene has CDR1 SGHDN and CDR2 FVKESK. The CDR3 is made up of 18 amino acids. The V segment lost 4 bases and the J segment 4 bases; nucleotides outside the gene matches: 15. Here the CDR3 DNA reads TGTGCCAGCAGCCGAGATAGACCTGGGACAGGGGGGCTATACGAGCAGTACTTC. Residues: CASSRDRPGTGGLYEQYF.

The V and J genes are TRBV5-1 and TRBJ2-3; 7 nucleotides agree with TRBD2. Germline CDR1 is SGHRS and CDR2 is YFSETQ. This CDR3 has 14 amino acids. The ends lost 3 bases at V and 6 bases at J; junction bases unmatched: 7. CDR3 coding DNA: TGCGCCAGCAGCTGGGCGGGGGTTGGGGATACGCAGTATTTT. It yields the protein CASSWAGVGDTQYF.

V gene TRBV5-6 combines with J gene TRBJ2-7; no clear D gene. The CDR3 runs to 14 residues. Trimming shortened V by 0 bases and J by 0 bases, and 7 bases separated the two germline ends. The V gene's germline CDR1 is SGHDT and CDR2 YYEEEE. The CDR3 DNA sequence: TGTGCCAGCAGCTTGGTGTCGAGCTCCTACGAGCAGTACTTC. Translated: CASSLVSSSYEQYF.

J is TRBJ1-5 and V is TRBV6-6, with a possible D match to TRBD1 (5 bases). Germline V gene sequence: CDR1 MNHNY, CDR2 SVGAGI (reference sequence). The V and J ends lost 6 bases and 7 bases respectively, with 19 bases between them. This CDR3 contains 15 residues. The CDR3, as DNA: TGTGCCAGCAGCCACGACAATGGGGGACGGCAGCCCCAGCATTTT. Translated: CASSHDNGGRQPQHF.

CDR3 in amino acids: CASSLAVGELTDTQYF. The DNA for the CDR3 is TGTGCCAGCAGCTTAGCAGTTGGGGAGTTAACAGATACGCAGTATTTT. The chain carries TRBV7-6 and TRBJ2-3, with D perhaps matching TRBD2 (5 bases). Between the trimmed V and J ends, which lost 0 bases and 3 bases, there was a span of 13 bases. Germline CDR1 SGHVS, CDR2 FNYEAQ. CDR3 length: 16 residues.

This chain links TRBV18 with TRBJ1-4; 10 positions match TRBD1. There are 17 residues in the CDR3. The V gene end was trimmed by 3 bases and the J gene end by 0 bases; junction bases not matched to a gene: 4. Looked up from germline, CDR1 is KGHSH and CDR2 is LQKENI. The CDR3 here is CASSPPDRGPTNEKLFF. The CDR3 region has the DNA TGTGCCAGCTCACCCCCTGACAGGGGGCCAACTAATGAAAAACTGTTTTTT.

The chain joins TRBV7-6 to TRBJ1-1; maybe TRBD1 (5 bases). V lost 4 bases, J lost 1 base, and 7 bases lay in between. Germline V CDR1 and CDR2: SGHVS, FNYEAQ. The CDR3 spans 13 residues. Here the CDR3 DNA reads TGTGCCAGCAGCTCGGGACCGAACACTGAAGCTTTCTTT. Protein: CASSSGPNTEAFF.

This rearrangement joins TRBV5-4 to TRBJ2-5; tentative D call: TRBD2 (7 bases). Trimming stripped 2 bases from V and 5 bases from J, with 10 bases between. Germline V gene data show CDR1 as SGHNT and CDR2 as YYREEE (reference sequence). The CDR3 consists of 13 residues. DNA for the CDR3: TGTGCCAGCAGCTTAGGGGGAGGGGAGACCCAGTACTTC. Its translation: CASSLGGGETQYF.

The chain combines TRBV7-6 with TRBJ1-3; 9 bases fit TRBD1. J lost 4 bases, V lost 3 bases, and 4 bases had no gene match. The CDR3 has 15 amino acids. Germline V gene sequence: CDR1 SGHVS, CDR2 FNYEAQ. The CDR3 nucleotides read TGTGCCAGCAGCTTGGGACAGGGAACAGGAAACACCATATATTTT. Protein: CASSLGQGTGNTIYF.

CDR3 protein: CASSLGWSTHEQYF. CDR3 DNA: TGCGCCAGCAGCTTAGGATGGAGTACCCACGAGCAGTACTTC. The chain recombines TRBV5-1 with TRBJ2-7; D not certain. The CDR3 extends over 14 amino acids. The V end was cut by 2 bases, the J end by 5 bases, with 14 bases between. CDR1 and CDR2 from the germline V gene are SGHRS and YFSETQ.

The J gene is TRBJ1-2, the V gene TRBV18; TRBD1 might be the D (6 bases). The ends were cut back, 6 bases at V and 4 bases at J, with 18 bases in the middle. Germline loops: CDR1 KGHSH, CDR2 LQKENI. The CDR3 sequence is 15 residues long. The CDR3 DNA reads TGTGCCAGCTCTCAAGTTGCACAGGGTCGCTATGGCTACACCTTC. This codes for CASSQVAQGRYGYTF. The full variable domain, rest sourced from reference TRBV18 and TRBJ1-2, is NAGVMQNPRHLVRRRGQEARLRCSPMKGHSHVYWYRQLPEEGLKFMVYLQKENIIDESGMPKERFSAEFPKEGPSILRIQQVVRGDSAAYFCASSQVAQGRYGYTFGSGTRLTVV.

V gene TRBV5-1 combines with J gene TRBJ2-5; D is perhaps TRBD1 or TRBD2 (5 bases each). Germline V lookup: CDR1 SGHRS, CDR2 YFSETQ. There are 19 residues in the CDR3. The ends were cut back, 0 bases at V and 5 bases at J, with 26 bases in the middle. The CDR3: CASSLGDAFWVSARETQYF. The CDR3 nucleotides read TGCGCCAGCAGCTTGGGGGACGCATTTTGGGTCTCAGCTCGGGAGACCCAGTACTTC.

The V and J genes are TRBV7-6 and TRBJ1-3; no reliable D call. CDR3 length: 16 residues. Trimming removed 1 base at V and 0 bases at J, with 10 bases between. Germline values: CDR1 SGHVS, CDR2 FNYEAQ. CDR3 DNA sequence: TGTGCCAGCAGCTTAGGGGGATCTCACTCTGGAAACACCATATATTTT. This sequence encodes CASSLGGSHSGNTIYF.

This clone is labeled as medium-sized. This chain uses TRBV30 with TRBJ2-7; D may be TRBD1 (6 bases). Looked up from germline, CDR1 is GTSNPN and CDR2 is SVGIG (reference sequence). V gave up 1 base and J gave up 0 bases, with 10 bases separating them. There are 14 residues in the CDR3. The CDR3 DNA is TGTGCCTGGAGTGGGGGGCTTAGCTCCTACGAGCAGTACTTC. This sequence encodes CAWSGGLSSYEQYF.

This clone was observed a few times. This CDR3 is CASSIVSGSYTEAFF. CDR3 nucleotides: TGTGCCAGTAGTATCGTGTCAGGGAGTTACACTGAAGCTTTCTTT. The chain employs TRBV19 and TRBJ1-1, with D possibly TRBD1 on 5 matching bases. V was pared by 3 bases and J by 3 bases, with 14 bases between. The CDR3 contains 15 residues. Per germline, CDR1 LNHDA and CDR2 SQIVND (reference sequence). The variable domain in full, completed from reference TRBV19 and TRBJ1-1, reads DGGITQSPKYLFRKEGQNVTLSCEQNLNHDAMYWYRQDPGQGLRLIYYSQIVNDFQKGDIAEGYSVSREKKESFPLTVTSAQKNPTAFYLCASSIVSGSYTEAFFGQGTRLTVV.

The chain uses TRBV7-6 and TRBJ2-2; D may be TRBD2 (5 bases). CDR3 length: 13 amino acids. Germline CDR1 is SGHVS and CDR2 is FNYEAQ. The V end lost 3 bases, the J end lost 4 bases, and 6 bases lay between the germline ends. The CDR3 coding sequence is TGTGCCAGCAGCTTCGAGGGCACCGGGGAGCTGTTTTTT. Amino acids: CASSFEGTGELFF.

This clone is deemed medium-sized. The chain has TRBV2 and TRBJ1-2, with TRBD1 as a possible D gene (5 bases). With 7 bases removed from V and 4 bases from J, the gap between germline ends came to 10 bases. Germline CDR1 is SNHLY and CDR2 is FYNNEI. This CDR3 is built from 12 residues. CDR3 protein: CASIRDGYGYTF. The CDR3 DNA follows: TGTGCCAGCATCAGGGACGGCTATGGCTACACCTTC.

In this sample, this clone turned up once. V is TRBV4-3 and J is TRBJ2-1, with D possibly matching TRBD2 (6 bases). V was shortened by 0 bases and J by 4 bases, with 13 bases between the two germline ends. CDR1 and CDR2 from the germline V gene are LGHNA and YSLEER. CDR3 length equals 16 residues. The CDR3 nucleotides read TGCGCCAGCAGCCAAGATCCCGGGAGCGGATACAATGAGCAGTTCTTC. Translating gives CASSQDPGSGYNEQFF.